This TCR beta chain was sequenced for a study of T-cell memory formation after mild COVID-19. TCRdb reanalysed the 5' RACE reads using MiXCR and keeps one entry per CDR3 protein. The data hold 150,000 or so distinct CDR3 sequences, with 11% observed a single time. CDR1 is SGDLS and CDR2 is YYNGEE in the germline V gene. V shed 3 bases, J shed 4 bases, and the junction held 3 bases outside the gene matches. The CDR3 has 14 residues. This clonotype was observed many times. The chain carries TRBV9 and TRBJ1-5, with 8 nucleotides matching TRBD1. This TCR came from a young man who had mild COVID-19 (a few samples of this study predate the infection). Cell type and time point are not known. The sequencing sample was made of PBMCs or a T cell subset sorted from them (not recorded which). The CDR3 reads CASSADRVNQPQHF. The CDR3, as DNA: TGTGCCAGCAGCGCGGACAGGGTTAATCAGCCCCAGCATTTT.